Below are 18 T cell receptor beta chains sequenced from a single sample in a study of CD8 T cells in ankylosing spondylitis. TCRdb ran MiXCR on the 5' RACE reads and lists one entry per CDR3 protein. The table has about 210,000 distinct CDR3 sequences, 8% to 10% seen once. Sequencing input: blood, either unsorted or a sorted T cell fraction (not recorded which). The receptor source for this set is a female donor with ankylosing spondylitis or in good health (not recorded which).

This clonotype was observed at least ten times. The V and J genes are TRBV5-6 and TRBJ2-5, with TRBD2 as a possible D gene (5 bases). The CDR3 has 14 amino acids. Deletions cut 4 bases from V and 9 bases from J, with 19 bases between. From germline, CDR1 is SGHDT and CDR2 YYEEEE. In DNA form, the CDR3 reads TGTGCCAGCAGCCTAAGGTGGACCTCCGGGGCCCAGTACTTC. Translation: CASSLRWTSGAQYF.

This clonotype was counted many times. V and J are TRBV5-4 and TRBJ2-3, with 12 bases identical to TRBD2. This CDR3 is 18 amino acids long. Germline CDR1 and CDR2: SGHNT and YYREEE (reference sequence). V shed 4 bases and J 6 bases; nucleotides not matched to a gene: 15. The CDR3 reads CASSLNRILAGGGDTQYF. The CDR3 DNA follows: TGTGCCAGCAGCCTCAACAGAATACTAGCGGGAGGCGGGGATACGCAGTATTTT.

This clonotype was found many times. The chain employs TRBV10-3 and TRBJ2-4, with D possibly matching TRBD1 (5 bases). The V and J ends lost 0 bases and 9 bases respectively, with 18 bases between them. CDR3 length: 16 amino acids. Germline V CDR1 and CDR2: ENHRY, SYGVKD. CDR3 bases: TGTGCCATCAGTGAGTCAGGAAGGCAGGGTGAAAGCATTCAGTACTTC. It translates to CAISESGRQGESIQYF.

This clonotype came up many times. CDR3 in DNA: TGCGCCAGCGGACCCGGGACAGGGGGCTTTGGGGCCAACGTCCTGACTTTC. This encodes CASGPGTGGFGANVLTF. V is TRBV5-1 and J is TRBJ2-6; the match to TRBD1 covers 12 bases. V lost 7 bases and J lost 3; bases outside the gene matches: 8. Germline CDR1 is SGHRS and CDR2 is YFSETQ. The CDR3 has 17 amino acids.

The CDR3 sequence: CSGRVRNEQYF. CDR3 DNA sequence: TGCAGTGGACGGGTCCGGAACGAGCAGTACTTC. This chain uses TRBV20-1 with TRBJ2-7; D unclear. This CDR3 has 11 residues. The V gene's germline CDR1 is DFQATT and CDR2 SNEGSKA (reference sequence). V was pared by 7 bases and J by 5 bases, with 12 bases between.

Ten or more counts support this clonotype. V is TRBV20-1 and J is TRBJ2-6, with D unclear. The CDR3 runs 15 residues. CDR1 and CDR2 from the germline V gene are DFQATT and SNEGSKA (reference sequence). Trimming removed 6 bases at V and 1 base at J, with 13 bases between. DNA for the CDR3: TGCAGTGCCCGGACGGTTACATCTGGGGCCAACGTCCTGACTTTC. The encoded protein is CSARTVTSGANVLTF.

This clonotype has ten or more counts. The V and J genes are TRBV5-6 and TRBJ2-4; D tentatively fits TRBD1 or TRBD2 (5 bases each). The CDR3 is 14 amino acids. Germline CDR1 reads SGHDT; CDR2 reads YYEEEE. V lost 1 base and J 7 bases, leaving 12 bases between the germline ends. CDR3 sequence: CASSLLGPPNIQYF. CDR3 DNA sequence: TGTGCCAGCAGCTTGTTGGGACCCCCGAACATTCAGTACTTC.

This clonotype was found many times. The gene calls are TRBV20-1 and TRBJ2-4; D is undetermined. Trimming stripped 3 bases from V and 6 bases from J, with 12 bases between. The CDR3 is made up of 13 amino acids. CDR1 and CDR2 (germline): DFQATT, SNEGSKA (reference sequence). Written as DNA, the CDR3 is TGCAGTGCTAGCATGGGTGGCTTAAACATTCAGTACTTC. This sequence encodes CSASMGGLNIQYF.

V and J are TRBV7-2 and TRBJ2-5; a possible D gene is TRBD1 (6 bases). This CDR3 has 15 residues. V was shortened by 5 bases and J by 5 bases, with 18 bases between the two germline ends. Looked up from germline, CDR1 is SGHTA and CDR2 is FQGNSA. CDR3: CASSLGTFNRETQYF. CDR3 nucleotide sequence: TGTGCCAGCAGCCTTGGGACATTTAACCGGGAGACCCAGTACTTC.

This clonotype appeared many times. The genes are TRBV19 and TRBJ1-1, with a possible D match to TRBD1 (5 bases). The ends were cut back, 10 bases at V and 1 base at J, with 13 bases in the middle. The CDR3 spans 13 residues. Germline CDR1 LNHDA, CDR2 SQIVND (reference sequence). In DNA, the CDR3 is TGTGCCACCTCCGGACATCCGAACACTGAAGCTTTCTTT. Translated: CATSGHPNTEAFF. Drawing the rest from reference TRBV19 and TRBJ1-1, the complete variable domain is DGGITQSPKYLFRKEGQNVTLSCEQNLNHDAMYWYRQDPGQGLRLIYYSQIVNDFQKGDIAEGYSVSREKKESFPLTVTSAQKNPTAFYLCATSGHPNTEAFFGQGTRLTVV.

This clonotype was counted many times. This chain uses TRBV5-1 with TRBJ2-1; 8 positions match TRBD2. V was pared by 4 bases and J by 7 bases, with 13 bases of the junction left unmatched. This CDR3 has 16 amino acids. Germline V lookup: CDR1 SGHRS, CDR2 YFSETQ. CDR3 amino acids: CASSDTAGASGNEQFF. CDR3 nucleotides: TGCGCCAGCAGCGACACAGCGGGAGCTTCGGGGAATGAGCAGTTCTTC.

This clonotype came up many times. The CDR3 DNA follows: TGCGCCAGCAGCCAACCAGCCCGTTCTGGGGCCAACGTCCTGACTTTC. It translates to CASSQPARSGANVLTF. The chain uses TRBV4-1 and TRBJ2-6, with D unresolved. V shed 2 bases and J shed 1 base, with 9 bases lying between them. There are 16 residues in the CDR3. From germline, CDR1 is MGHRA and CDR2 YSYEKL.

This chain connects TRBV20-1 to TRBJ1-4; no definite D call. Germline loops: CDR1 DFQATT, CDR2 SNEGSKA (reference sequence). This CDR3 has 11 residues. V lost 2 bases and J lost 7, with 5 bases in between. The CDR3 sequence is CSARLGEKLFF. CDR3 nucleotides: TGCAGTGCTAGACTCGGTGAAAAACTGTTTTTT.

This clonotype was detected many times. This rearrangement joins TRBV29-1 to TRBJ2-3; unclear D gene. CDR1 is SQVTM and CDR2 is ANQGSEA in the germline V gene. CDR3 length equals 12 residues. The V end was cut by 7 bases, the J end by 4 bases, with 12 bases between. The CDR3, as DNA: TGCAGCGCCAGACCTCGGGCAGATACGCAGTATTTT. It yields the protein CSARPRADTQYF.

This clonotype was seen a handful of times. The chain carries TRBV7-2 and TRBJ2-6, with D perhaps assigned TRBD1 or TRBD2 (7 bases each). CDR1 and CDR2 from the germline V gene are SGHTA and FQGNSA. The CDR3 runs to 16 residues. V was pared by 5 bases and J by 3 bases, with 14 bases between. The CDR3 nucleotides are TGTGCCAGCAGCCAGCTCAGGGGGGGTGGGGCCAACGTCCTGACTTTC. Protein product: CASSQLRGGGANVLTF. Looking up the rest from reference TRBV7-2 and TRBJ2-6 gives the full variable domain: GAGVSQSPSNKVTEKGKDVELRCDPISGHTALYWYRQSLGQGLEFLIYFQGNSAPDKSGLPSDRFSAERTGGSVSTLTIQRTQQEDSAVYLCASSQLRGGGANVLTFGAGSRLTVL.

This clonotype was detected ten times or more. The chain recombines TRBV12-3 or TRBV12-4 with TRBJ2-1; 7 bases line up with TRBD1. This CDR3 has 11 amino acids. V shed 6 bases and J 12 bases; nucleotides not matched to a gene: 5. Written as DNA, the CDR3 is TGTGCCAGCAGCTCCGGGACAGCGCAGTTCTTC. Its protein is CASSSGTAQFF.

J is TRBJ2-1 and V is TRBV5-1; D remains unclear. Per germline, CDR1 SGHRS and CDR2 YFSETQ. The CDR3 consists of 15 residues. V was pared by 1 base and J by 5 bases, with 13 bases between. CDR3 amino acids: CASSLTIKDDNEQFF. Here the CDR3 DNA reads TGCGCCAGCAGCTTGACGATTAAGGATGACAATGAGCAGTTCTTC.

The V gene is TRBV7-9, the J gene TRBJ2-1; 9 nucleotides align to TRBD2. With V trimmed by 3 bases and J by 9 bases, 9 bases remained unmatched. The CDR3 has 15 amino acids. The germline gives CDR1 SEHNR, CDR2 FQNEAQ (reference sequence). CDR3 residues: CASSFSGSGKVEQFF. In DNA, the CDR3 is TGTGCCAGCAGCTTTAGCGGGAGTGGGAAGGTTGAGCAGTTCTTC.